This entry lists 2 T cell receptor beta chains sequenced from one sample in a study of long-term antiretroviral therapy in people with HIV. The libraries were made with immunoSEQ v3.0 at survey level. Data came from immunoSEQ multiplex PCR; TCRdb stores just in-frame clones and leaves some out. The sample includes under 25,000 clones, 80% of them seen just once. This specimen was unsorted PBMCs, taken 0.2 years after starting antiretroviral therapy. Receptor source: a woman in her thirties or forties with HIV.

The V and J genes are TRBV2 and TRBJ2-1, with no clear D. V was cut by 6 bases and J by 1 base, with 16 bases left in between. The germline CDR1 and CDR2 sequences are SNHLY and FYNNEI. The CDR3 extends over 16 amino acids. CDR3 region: CASSHGSRISYNEQFF. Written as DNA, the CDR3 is TGTGCCAGCAGCCACGGCTCTAGGATTTCCTACAATGAGCAGTTCTTC.

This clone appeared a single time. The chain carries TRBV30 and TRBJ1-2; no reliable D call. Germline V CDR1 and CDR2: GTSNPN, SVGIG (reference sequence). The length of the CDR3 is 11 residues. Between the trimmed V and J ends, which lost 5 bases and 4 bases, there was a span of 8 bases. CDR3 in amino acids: CAWDIGYGYTF. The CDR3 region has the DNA TGTGCCTGGGACATTGGCTATGGCTACACCTTC.